The clone carrying this TCR beta chain was counted ten times or more. Antigen specificity is unknown. Each cDNA molecule carried a unique molecular identifier. TCRdb re-derived calls from the 5' RACE reads in MiXCR, one entry per CDR3 protein. The profile covers around 52,000 distinct CDR3 sequences, with 6.2% appearing a single time and just under 4% taken by the ten largest. This specimen comes from a study of early T cells in non-severe SARS-CoV-2 infection. Study as a whole: Unsorted whole-blood RNA was sequenced in bulk, leaving chains unpaired.

Study-level results: Using VDJdb, the matching emphasized anti-spike CD8 responses while missing private and CD4 specificities.

Between the trimmed V and J ends, which lost 5 bases and 2 bases, there was a span of 12 bases. Germline V CDR1 and CDR2: KGHDR, SFDVKD. The CDR3 totals 14 residues. The rearrangement joins TRBV24-1 to TRBJ2-7; the D is unclear. This sequence originates from an adult who was a healthcare worker with PCR-confirmed SARS-CoV-2 infection or an uninfected control (not recorded which). Sequenced: whole blood. The CDR3: CATSGSRPPYEQYF. In DNA, the CDR3 is TGTGCCACCAGTGGCTCCCGCCCCCCCTACGAGCAGTACTTC.